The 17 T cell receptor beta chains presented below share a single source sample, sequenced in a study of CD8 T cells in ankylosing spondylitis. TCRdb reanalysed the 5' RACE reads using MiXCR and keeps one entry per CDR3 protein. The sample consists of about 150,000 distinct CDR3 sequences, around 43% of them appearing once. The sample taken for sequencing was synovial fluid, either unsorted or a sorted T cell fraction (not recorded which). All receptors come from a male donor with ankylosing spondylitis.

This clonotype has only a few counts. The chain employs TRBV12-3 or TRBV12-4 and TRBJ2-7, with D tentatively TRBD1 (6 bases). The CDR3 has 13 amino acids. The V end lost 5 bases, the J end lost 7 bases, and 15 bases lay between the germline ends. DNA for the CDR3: TGTGCCAGCAGTCTATTGGGGGCCGGAGAGCAGTACTTC. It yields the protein CASSLLGAGEQYF.

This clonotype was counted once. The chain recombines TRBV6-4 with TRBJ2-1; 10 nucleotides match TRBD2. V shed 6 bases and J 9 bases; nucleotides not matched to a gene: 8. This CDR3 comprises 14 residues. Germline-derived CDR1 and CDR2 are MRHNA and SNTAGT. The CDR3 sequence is CASSVLAGESEQFF. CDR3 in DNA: TGTGCCAGCAGCGTGCTAGCGGGGGAATCTGAGCAGTTCTTC.

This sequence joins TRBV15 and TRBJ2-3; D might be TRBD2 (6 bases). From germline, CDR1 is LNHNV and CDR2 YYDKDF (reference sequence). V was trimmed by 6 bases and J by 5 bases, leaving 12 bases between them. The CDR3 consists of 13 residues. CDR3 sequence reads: CATRGGMRDTQYF. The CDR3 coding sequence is TGTGCCACCAGAGGCGGGATGAGAGATACGCAGTATTTT.

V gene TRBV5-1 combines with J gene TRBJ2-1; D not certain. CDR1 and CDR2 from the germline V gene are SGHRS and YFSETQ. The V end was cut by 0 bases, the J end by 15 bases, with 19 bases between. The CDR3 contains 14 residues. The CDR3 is CASSLASRCYRVFF. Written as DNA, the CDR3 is TGCGCCAGCAGCTTGGCCTCCCGGTGCTATAGGGTGTTCTTC.

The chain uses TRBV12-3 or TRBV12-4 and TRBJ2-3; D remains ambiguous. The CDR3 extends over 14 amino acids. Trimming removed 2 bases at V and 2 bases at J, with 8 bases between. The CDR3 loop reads CASSLWRNTDTQYF. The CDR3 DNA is TGTGCCAGCAGTTTATGGCGCAACACAGATACGCAGTATTTT.

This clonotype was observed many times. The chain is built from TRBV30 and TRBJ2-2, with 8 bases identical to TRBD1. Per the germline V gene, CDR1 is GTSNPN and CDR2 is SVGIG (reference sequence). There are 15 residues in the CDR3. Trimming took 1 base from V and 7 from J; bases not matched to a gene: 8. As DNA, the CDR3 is TGTGCCTGGAGTGCGCAGGGGGCGCATTTCGGGGAGCTGTTTTTT. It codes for CAWSAQGAHFGELFF. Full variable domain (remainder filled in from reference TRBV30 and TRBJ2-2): SQTIHQWPATLVQPVGSPLSLECTVEGTSNPNLYWYRQAAGRGLQLLFYSVGIGQISSEVPQNLSASRPQDRQFILSSKKLLLSDSGFYLCAWSAQGAHFGELFFGEGSRLTVL.

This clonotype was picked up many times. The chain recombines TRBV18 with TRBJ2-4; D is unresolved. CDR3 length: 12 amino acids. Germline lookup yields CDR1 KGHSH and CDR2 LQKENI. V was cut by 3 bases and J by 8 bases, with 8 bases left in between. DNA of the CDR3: TGTGCCAGCTCACCCACCGGAGACATTCAGTACTTC. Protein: CASSPTGDIQYF.

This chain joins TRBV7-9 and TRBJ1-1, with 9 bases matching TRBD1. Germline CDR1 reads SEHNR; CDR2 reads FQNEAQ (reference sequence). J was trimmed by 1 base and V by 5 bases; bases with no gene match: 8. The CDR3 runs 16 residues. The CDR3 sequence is CASSQPPGQGNTEAFF. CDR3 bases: TGTGCCAGCAGCCAACCTCCGGGACAGGGGAACACTGAAGCTTTCTTT. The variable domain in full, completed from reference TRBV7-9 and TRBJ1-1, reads DTGVSQNPRHKITKRGQNVTFRCDPISEHNRLYWYRQTLGQGPEFLTYFQNEAQLEKSRLLSDRFSAERPKGSFSTLEIQRTEQGDSAMYLCASSQPPGQGNTEAFFGQGTRLTVV.

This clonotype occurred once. The CDR3 sequence is CASTPDSHTTDTQYF. The CDR3 DNA reads TGTGCCAGCACTCCAGACAGCCATACCACAGATACGCAGTATTTT. This chain links TRBV12-3 or TRBV12-4 with TRBJ2-3, with D possibly being TRBD1 (5 bases). The CDR3 runs to 15 residues. V gave up 7 bases and J gave up 2 bases, with 16 bases separating them.

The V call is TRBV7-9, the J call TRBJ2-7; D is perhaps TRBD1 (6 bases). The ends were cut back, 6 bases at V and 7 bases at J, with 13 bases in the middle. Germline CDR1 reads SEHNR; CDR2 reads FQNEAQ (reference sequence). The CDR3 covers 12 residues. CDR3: CASRQGFREQYF. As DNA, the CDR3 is TGTGCCAGCAGACAGGGTTTCAGGGAGCAGTACTTC.

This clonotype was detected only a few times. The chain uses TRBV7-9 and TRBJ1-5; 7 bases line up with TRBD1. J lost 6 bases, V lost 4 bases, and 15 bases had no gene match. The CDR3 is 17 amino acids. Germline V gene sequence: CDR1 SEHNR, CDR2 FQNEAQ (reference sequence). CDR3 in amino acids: CASSSRATGSLVQPQHF. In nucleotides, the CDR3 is TGTGCCAGCAGCTCCAGAGCGACAGGGTCCCTTGTTCAGCCCCAGCATTTT.

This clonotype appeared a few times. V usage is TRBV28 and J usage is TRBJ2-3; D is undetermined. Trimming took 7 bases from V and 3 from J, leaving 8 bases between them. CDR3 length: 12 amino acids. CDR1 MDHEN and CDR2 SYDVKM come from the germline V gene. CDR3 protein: CASTKLTDTQYF. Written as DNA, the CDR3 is TGTGCCAGCACAAAATTAACAGATACGCAGTATTTT.

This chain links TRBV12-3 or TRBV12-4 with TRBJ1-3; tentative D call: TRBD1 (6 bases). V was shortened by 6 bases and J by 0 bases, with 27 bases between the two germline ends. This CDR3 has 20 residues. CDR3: CASRSPPQQGQPYSGNTIYF. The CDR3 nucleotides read TGTGCCAGCAGGTCCCCTCCGCAACAGGGCCAACCATACTCTGGAAACACCATATATTTT.

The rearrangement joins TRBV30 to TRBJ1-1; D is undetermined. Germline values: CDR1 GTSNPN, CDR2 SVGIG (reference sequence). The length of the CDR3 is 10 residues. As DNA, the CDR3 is TGTGCACTCGTTGGTACTGAAGCTTTCTTT. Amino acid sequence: CALVGTEAFF.

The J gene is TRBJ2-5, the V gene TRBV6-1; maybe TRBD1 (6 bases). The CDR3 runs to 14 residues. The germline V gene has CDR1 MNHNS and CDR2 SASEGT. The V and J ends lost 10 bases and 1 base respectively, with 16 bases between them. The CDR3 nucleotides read TGTGCCACCCGGGACAATTTCGTCCAAGAGACCCAGTACTTC. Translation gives CATRDNFVQETQYF.

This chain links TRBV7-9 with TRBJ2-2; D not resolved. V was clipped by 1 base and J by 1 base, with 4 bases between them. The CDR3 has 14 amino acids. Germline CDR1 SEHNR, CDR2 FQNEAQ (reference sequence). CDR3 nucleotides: TGTGCCAGCAGCTTAGGAAAGAACACCGGGGAGCTGTTTTTT. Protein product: CASSLGKNTGELFF.

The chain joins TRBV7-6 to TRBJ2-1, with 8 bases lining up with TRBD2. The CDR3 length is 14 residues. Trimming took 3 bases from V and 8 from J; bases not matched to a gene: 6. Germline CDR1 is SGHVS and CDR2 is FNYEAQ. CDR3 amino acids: CASSFRTSCHEQFF. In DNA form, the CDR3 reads TGTGCCAGCAGCTTTCGGACTAGCTGCCATGAGCAGTTCTTC.